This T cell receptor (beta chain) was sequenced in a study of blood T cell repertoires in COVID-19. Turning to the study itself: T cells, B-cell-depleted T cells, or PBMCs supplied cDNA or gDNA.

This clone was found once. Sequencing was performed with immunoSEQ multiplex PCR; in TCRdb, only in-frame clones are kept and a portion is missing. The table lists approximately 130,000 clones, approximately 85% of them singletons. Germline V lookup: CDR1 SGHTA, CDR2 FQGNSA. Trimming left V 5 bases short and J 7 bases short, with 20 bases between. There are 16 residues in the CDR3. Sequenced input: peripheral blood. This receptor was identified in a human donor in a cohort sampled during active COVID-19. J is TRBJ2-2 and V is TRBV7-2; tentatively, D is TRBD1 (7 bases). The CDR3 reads CASSHAGGKTYGELFF. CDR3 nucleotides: TGTGCCAGCAGCCACGCAGGGGGGAAGACTTACGGGGAGCTGTTTTTT.